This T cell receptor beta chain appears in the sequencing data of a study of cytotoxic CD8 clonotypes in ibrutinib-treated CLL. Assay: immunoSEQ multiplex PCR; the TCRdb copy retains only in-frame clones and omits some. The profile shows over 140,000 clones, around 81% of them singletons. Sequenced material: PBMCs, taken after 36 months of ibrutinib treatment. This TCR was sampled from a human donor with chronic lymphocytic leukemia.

Here the CDR3 DNA reads TGTGCCTGGAACAAACCCCCCCTCGGGACAGCTTTCTTT. It translates to CAWNKPPLGTAFF. The rearrangement links TRBV30 to TRBJ1-1; tentative D call: TRBD1 (5 bases). With 4 bases removed from V and 10 bases from J, the gap between germline ends came to 19 bases. Per the germline V gene, CDR1 is GTSNPN and CDR2 is SVGIG (reference sequence). This CDR3 is built from 13 residues.